Given below is one T cell receptor (beta chain) in context. This sample was taken from a study of human CD4 T cells and Enterobacteriaceae. Deep-level sequencing, detecting one cell in 200,000, covered ex vivo memory CD4+. Clones were sequenced by immunoSEQ multiplex PCR, and TCRdb holds only the in-frame ones, with some missing. The data show 25,000 to 30,000 clones, 65% to 85% seen once. Sorting took every CD4+ cell except CD45RA+CCR7+CD95- naive cells, reaching over 95% purity. V shed 6 bases and J 6 bases; nucleotides not matched to a gene: 15. CDR1 is MDHEN, CDR2 SYDVKM, per germline. This CDR3 has 17 amino acids.

The V call is TRBV28, the J call TRBJ1-5; 9 bases agree with TRBD1. Sequences were obtained from memory CD4+ T cells from blood. The TCR was taken from a human donor in good health. This chain's CDR3 is CASRQDRGGGVGQPQHF. The CDR3 nucleotides read TGTGCCAGCAGACAAGACAGGGGGGGAGGCGTCGGTCAGCCCCAGCATTTT.